These T cell receptor beta chains were read from a single sample in a study of blood T cell repertoires in COVID-19. The repertoire was sequenced with immunoSEQ multiplex PCR; TCRdb's copy has only in-frame clones and lacks some. Of roughly 150,000 clones in the sample, less than 85% were seen once. The sample taken for sequencing was peripheral blood. The source of these receptors is a woman in her sixties with COVID-19, enrolled during active disease. Each CDR3 is given with its conserved first and last residue. The order of the fields is J gene, V gene, CDR3 protein.

>TRBJ1-1|TRBV6-1
CASSESRRRNTEAFF
>TRBJ1-2|TRBV7-9
CASSLAPANYGYTF
>TRBJ1-5|TRBV18
CASSPLNSYQPQHF
>TRBJ1-1|TRBV5-1
CASSWDRNTEAFF
>TRBJ1-1|TRBV11-3
CASSLGYGTRAFF
>TRBJ2-1|TRBV21-1
CASSKNLGTGTYNEQFF
>TRBJ2-5|TRBV6-5
CASSTGTGETQYF
>TRBJ1-4|TRBV3-1/TRBV3-2
CASSQVEGRRFF
>TRBJ1-1|TRBV14
CASSQGAAVYGTEAFF
>TRBJ1-1|TRBV6-5
CASISGLDTEAFF
>TRBJ2-2|TRBV6-6
CASSRKPGELFF
>TRBJ2-1|TRBV5-4
CASSSGQHEQFF
>TRBJ1-2|TRBV4-1
CASSLIAGQGNYGYTF
>TRBJ1-4|TRBV5-1
CASSLAGLNEKLFF
>TRBJ1-4|TRBV5-4
CASSNADWDEKLFF
>TRBJ2-5|TRBV15
CATSRGSGAQETQYF
>TRBJ1-2|TRBV30
CAWSRQYRGSNYGYTF
>TRBJ1-5|TRBV5-1
CASSLQGASDQPQHF
>TRBJ2-3|TRBV6-5
CASSSETGTQYF
>TRBJ2-1|TRBV19
CASRTRHLSSYNEQFF
>TRBJ2-1|TRBV19
CASSSGRPRGTYNEQFF
>TRBJ2-7|TRBV3-1/TRBV3-2
CASTRNGNYEQYF
>TRBJ1-1|TRBV6-6
CASSDRTGIGTEAFF
>TRBJ2-4|TRBV5-1
CASSFTGENIQYF
>TRBJ2-1|TRBV25-1
CASSGTSGDEQFF
>TRBJ1-2|TRBV5-1
CASNGQSGGYTF
>TRBJ2-5|TRBV24-1
CATSRVGGGETQYF
>TRBJ2-5|TRBV5-4
CASSRPDRVETQYF
>TRBJ1-6|TRBV3-1/TRBV3-2
CASSREIRQETNSPLHF
>TRBJ2-2|TRBV5-4
CASSSYTSGGSGELFF
>TRBJ2-2|TRBV7-6
CASSPQTGGIGELFF
>TRBJ2-1|TRBV19
CASRDRYNEQFF
>TRBJ2-2|TRBV5-1
CASSSTAGTGELFF
>TRBJ2-7|TRBV16
CASSQSQGPLIF
>TRBJ2-1|TRBV9
CASSVEGTTYNEQFF
>TRBJ2-7|TRBV6-2/TRBV6-3
CASSTLLSGIPYEQYF
>TRBJ1-6|TRBV30
CAWSVQDDSPLHF
>TRBJ1-1|TRBV5-4
CASSLEPPTEAFF
>TRBJ2-1|TRBV10-1
CASSDPGTTNEQFF
>TRBJ2-1|TRBV28
CASSQTGGANNEQFF
>TRBJ2-6|TRBV9
CASSHQASGANVLTF
>TRBJ2-1|TRBV19
CASSQRESTYNEQFF
>TRBJ1-3|TRBV10-3
CAITPGSSGNTIYF
>TRBJ1-4|TRBV4-3
CASSQAGQGGEKLFF
>TRBJ2-2|TRBV11-1
CASSLRQGTGELFF
>TRBJ1-4|TRBV2
CASIGQATNEKLFF
>TRBJ2-1|TRBV19
CASSFSGFYNEQFF
>TRBJ2-2|TRBV28
CASRLTRAGELFF
>TRBJ1-5|TRBV19
CASNPAHLNQPQHF
>TRBJ2-3|TRBV7-8
CASSRTGGRSTDTQYF